Shown below are 10 T cell receptor beta chains from a single sample sequenced in a study of T-cell memory formation after mild COVID-19 (dated by TCRdb to about 2021). Receptor libraries were prepared by 5' RACE. TCRdb lists the instrument as Illumina NovaSeq 6000. Starting from the raw public reads, TCRdb applied fastp trimming at Q25, assembled clones with MiXCR and retained in-frame beta chains. Rows merge per CDR3 protein into single entries with the most common DNA and genes. A total of a few hundred thousand distinct CDR3 sequences appear in this sample, around 15% of them only once. The ten biggest clones cover roughly 23% of the sample. The sequenced sample consisted of PBMCs or a T cell subset sorted from them (not recorded which). The receptor set was obtained from a man aged 18 to 30 who had mild COVID-19 (a few samples of this study predate the infection). The sample titles of this study are shuffled in the database, so cell type and time point are left out; the donor was told from shared clones.

This clonotype was seen a handful of times. This chain links TRBV28 with TRBJ2-5, with D possibly TRBD2 on 5 matching bases. V was cut by 3 bases and J by 5 bases, with 31 bases left in between. Germline V gene lookup returns CDR1 MDHEN and CDR2 SYDVKM. This CDR3 has 20 amino acids. CDR3 region: CASSFHAIRTAGLEEETQYF. The CDR3 bases are TGTGCCAGCAGTTTTCATGCGATTAGGACGGCCGGCTTGGAGGAGGAGACCCAGTACTTC.

This clonotype appeared a few times. The V and J genes are TRBV4-3 and TRBJ1-5, with no clear D. Looked up from germline, CDR1 is LGHNA and CDR2 is YSLEER. Trimming pared 0 bases from V and 5 bases from J, leaving 8 bases between. The CDR3 is 14 residues long. The CDR3 DNA reads TGCGCCAGCAGCCAAGACCGGGATTATCAGCCCCAGCATTTT. Translating gives CASSQDRDYQPQHF.

The genes are TRBV24-1 and TRBJ2-3; D remains ambiguous. Germline CDR1 and CDR2: KGHDR and SFDVKD. Trimming cost V 3 bases and J 3 bases, with 3 bases left between them. This CDR3 contains 12 residues. Here the CDR3 DNA reads TGTGCCACCAGTGATAGGACAGATACGCAGTATTTT. It specifies CATSDRTDTQYF.

V is TRBV7-2 and J is TRBJ2-3; 9 bases align to TRBD2. The ends lost 4 bases at V and 1 base at J; junction bases unmatched: 6. The germline V gene encodes CDR1 SGHTA and CDR2 FQGNSA. This CDR3 is 16 amino acids long. CDR3 protein: CASSSQRGVGTDTQYF. The CDR3 nucleotides read TGTGCCAGCAGCTCACAGCGGGGGGTTGGCACAGATACGCAGTATTTT.

This rearrangement joins TRBV7-2 to TRBJ2-1; D is perhaps TRBD2 (6 bases). CDR1 SGHTA and CDR2 FQGNSA come from the germline V gene. The CDR3 totals 15 residues. V lost 1 base and J lost 10, with 17 bases in between. CDR3 amino acids: CASSLEPYGGKEQFF. Here the CDR3 DNA reads TGTGCCAGCAGCTTAGAACCGTACGGGGGTAAGGAGCAGTTCTTC.

This clonotype has only a few counts. The CDR3 spells CASSTRQGGEQYV. DNA for the CDR3: TGTGCCAGCAGCACCAGACAGGGAGGGGAGCAGTACGTC. The rearrangement uses TRBV7-2 and TRBJ2-7; the D gene could be TRBD1 or TRBD2 (7 bases each). The germline V and J ends were trimmed by 5 bases and 7 bases, with 15 bases remaining between them. Germline loops: CDR1 SGHTA, CDR2 FQGNSA. This CDR3 is built from 13 residues.

The chain has TRBV20-1 and TRBJ2-1, with D perhaps TRBD2 (5 bases). The V gene lost 3 bases and the J gene lost 4 bases, with 22 bases spanning the gap. From germline, CDR1 is DFQATT and CDR2 SNEGSKA (reference sequence). The CDR3 totals 17 residues. The CDR3 nucleotides read TGCAGTGCTAGGCTACCGGGTTTTGAGGGCCCTTACAATGAGCAGTTCTTC. This codes for CSARLPGFEGPYNEQFF.

Only a few counts were recorded for this clonotype. The CDR3 DNA reads as TGCAGCGTTTCCCTAGGTCCCTACGAGCAGTACTTC. Amino acid sequence: CSVSLGPYEQYF. The chain carries TRBV29-1 and TRBJ2-7; no firm D call. The length of the CDR3 is 12 residues. V was shortened by 5 bases and J by 2 bases, with 10 bases between the two germline ends. The germline V gene has CDR1 SQVTM and CDR2 ANQGSEA.

This clonotype was detected a few times. This chain connects TRBV7-8 to TRBJ1-1; D not resolved. Trimming pared 2 bases from V and 4 bases from J, leaving 5 bases between. The germline CDR1 and CDR2 sequences are SGHVS and FQNEAQ. There are 12 residues in the CDR3. The CDR3 spells CASSLYVTEAFF. DNA for the CDR3: TGTGCCAGCAGCTTATACGTCACTGAAGCTTTCTTT.

The chain couples TRBV6-5 to TRBJ1-5; perhaps TRBD1 as D (5 bases). V lost 0 bases to trimming and J lost 4 bases, with 10 bases between them. Germline V CDR1 and CDR2: MNHEY, SVGAGI. The CDR3 loop spans 15 amino acids. DNA for the CDR3: TGTGCCAGCAGTTACTCTGGGGCGCAGAATCAGCCCCAGCATTTT. Residues: CASSYSGAQNQPQHF.